Given below is one T cell receptor beta chain in context. This clone was detected only a few times. Its antigen remains undetermined. Per-base quality was not reported, and no clone a single base away is much larger than it. The cohort was made up of approximately 700 healthy bone marrow donors. All cohort members were sampled while nominally healthy, although unrecorded immune exposures were likely present. The donor tested CMV seronegative, placing the donor among the 350 or so seronegative members of the cohort. Every donor gave a peripheral blood sample, and the peripheral blood mononuclear cells from that sample were used for TCR beta sequencing. The Qiagen DNeasy Blood Extraction Kit was used to extract genomic DNA from the blood cell samples. This entry is derived from a study of cytomegalovirus exposure and HLA in healthy donors (dated by TCRdb to 2017 to 2019). Regarding the study in general: In an earlier analysis of 450 to 750 of the donors, around 300 Gb of sequence data and some 120 million unique TCR beta sequences from some 170 million T cells were reported. Across around 400 genotyped donors of the cohort, an average of about 250,000 unique TCR beta nucleotide sequences per donor were sequenced, and roughly a sixth of those sequences were non-productive. To study patterns of TCR occurrence, a later analysis re-analyzed previously published TCR beta repertoires from more than 550 donors and added high-resolution HLA genotyping. Alongside the repertoire data, information on donor age, sex, ethnicity and CMV serostatus was compiled. The later analysis used no new phenotypic data to find candidate immune exposures, relying instead on TCR beta sequences and their occurrence across donors. The number of donors typed differed by locus, with 629-630 for A, B, C, DRB1 and DQB1, 522 for DQA1, nearly 610 for DPA1, and around 450 for DPB1. To decide whether each TCR beta V gene segment behaved as functional or pseudogenic, an earlier analysis of some 570 of the donors relied on high-throughput TCR beta sequencing. About 280 gigabases of sequencing data and 80 million or so unique TCR sequences were included in an early release covering about 700 HLA-typed donors. The study aimed to test whether signatures of past pathogen exposure could be identified by cataloging public T cell receptors. Every repertoire in the discovery cohort had been generated on one and the same sequencing platform. Of the roughly 400 genotyped donors, around 81% fell in the genetic ancestry cluster associated with self-reported Caucasian donors. Genome-wide SNP genotypes for about 65% of the 666 donors were used in a later genetic analysis, which treated that subset as a discovery cohort. HLA typing included class I and class II loci at four-digit resolution. Along with the roughly 610-subject first cohort, a separate validation cohort of 120 different subjects was used. About five DR-DQ haplotypes were handled as single units for association and clustering because linkage in the cohort was strong. Using immunosequencing, the study profiled T cell repertoires from about 650 subjects and related those repertoires to cytomegalovirus serostatus. To predict cytomegalovirus infection status, the study combined high-throughput TCR immunosequencing, statistical association of individual TCRs with disease status, and machine learning.

From a lookup of the germline V gene, CDR1 and CDR2 are ENHRY and SYGVKD. V has 8 bases trimmed and J has 2 bases trimmed; junction bases matching no gene number 9. The CDR3 goes from the cysteine to the phenylalanine over 14 residues. Here the CDR3 DNA is all that survives: 42 bases in frame from base 1. The library relied on the immunoSEQ multiplex PCR assay. For the multiplex PCR, a mixture combining 60 forward primers for TCR Vbeta segments and 13 reverse primers for TCR Jbeta segments was used. The CDR3 region of rearranged TCR beta genes was amplified from genomic DNA with a multiplex PCR assay. Amplified TCR beta libraries were sequenced as 87-base-pair reads on the Illumina HiSeq System. Regarding the original processing steps: In a later analysis, 70 million to 95 million unique TCR beta chains were counted across the approximately 670 repertoires, and roughly 11 million of these chains were shared by at least two donors. A nearest-neighbor algorithm error-corrected the raw reads and collapsed the reads into unique sequences, merging closely related sequences to remove PCR and sequencing errors. CDR3 sequences were aligned to IMGT reference sequences to assign V, D and J gene segments. For a sequence to be retained, at least a six-nucleotide match to both a V gene segment and a J gene segment was required. A rearrangement counted as productive if the CDR3 had no stop codons and remained in frame with V and J, and every other rearrangement counted as non-productive. Following IMGT convention, CDR3 was defined as the stretch from the second conserved V-encoded cysteine to the conserved J-encoded phenylalanine. The earlier analysis of approximately 590 of the donors excluded any sequence lacking an unambiguous match to a single V gene segment. In an earlier analysis of about 590 of the donors, a V segment was called functional when productive rearrangements were above 56.7%, and segregating when the standard deviation between donors exceeded 5%. To diagnose cytomegalovirus status from the catalog of TCR beta chain sequences, a statistical classification framework was built. In a later analysis, V and J genes were assigned by comparing TCR nucleotide sequences against IMGT/GENE-DB human TR gene sequences. Using the TCRdist pipeline, a later analysis assigned CDR3 sequences along with most-parsimonious VDJ recombination scenarios. A later analysis defined each TCR beta chain by its CDR3 amino acid sequence plus V-gene family, and excluded reads lacking a unique V-gene family. A later analysis removed several hundred highly shared, low-generation-probability nucleotide sequences to deal with suspected cross-contamination and a sequencing artifact. In a later analysis, a clonal expansion index was calculated for each public chain from normalized within-repertoire ranks of inferred template counts. A later analysis computed generation probabilities with a VDJ recombination model fitted to out-of-frame rearrangements, and checked the results against IGoR. In a later analysis, hypergeometric tests were used to score TCR-TCR, TCR-HLA and TCR-CMV co-occurrence, with a repertoire-size bias correction applied to TCR pairs. In a later analysis, false discovery rates were estimated by permuting HLA or CMV assignments 20 times. In a later analysis, co-occurring TCRs were grouped using DBSCAN, with TCRdist sequence similarity added in when clustering inside HLA-allele-positive subsets. For co-occurrence clustering, repertoires with fewer than 30,000 or more than 120,000 public chains were excluded, along with roughly 5 repertoires with anomalous nucleotide sharing. The table was pulled from immuneACCESS by TCRdb, which kept in-frame rearrangements only. Such tables lose some clones; where checked, under half of the loss comes from unresolved V genes, and the rest has no known cause. That table furnishes V, J and clone size, whereas the DNA furnished D and trimming. The sample profile shows 90,000 to 120,000 clones; approximately 73% of them were found once. Jointly, the top ten make up 7.8% of the sample.

Overall results and qualifications from the work: The only immune exposure information available for the cohort was CMV serostatus. Because counts were too low, 15 or so rarely observed V segments, including chromosome 9 orphons, were excluded from the earlier analysis of some 540 of the donors. HLA typing was unavailable for some donors at each locus, so association tests used only the typed subset. Linkage disequilibrium might explain the correlated functional status among segregating V segments, but an unknown experimental factor could not be ruled out. V-gene and J-gene trimming of TCR beta chains was associated with a missense DCLRE1C variant in a later genetic analysis, and the association was replicated in an independent cohort. According to the authors, the approach could potentially be generalized to other disease states and immunological phenotypes. In a later analysis, several top co-occurrence clusters were reported to appear linked to parvovirus B19, influenza, CMV and Epstein-Barr virus. A later analysis found that HLA-associated TCR beta chains were more clonally expanded and had lower generation probabilities than equally common non-associated chains. Sequencing depth was assumed to be roughly uniform across donors in the presence/absence analyses, though that assumption may not hold. A cluster of highly shared sequence variants was judged likely to be a technical artifact of the sequencing pipeline. This cohort had only TCR beta chains sequenced, and the lack of alpha or paired-chain data limited which features could be detected. In vitro tests confirmed that a few of the cytomegalovirus-associated TCR beta chains recognize cytomegalovirus antigens. The 87-base-pair reads could not distinguish some IMGT-functional V segments, including TRBV6-2 and TRBV6-3, so those segments were excluded. According to a later analysis, TCR association rates differed among HLA loci, with DRB1 alleles showing the most associated TCRs and HLA-C alleles showing the fewest. Specific HLA alleles were associated with some 15,000 TCR beta sequences at a false discovery rate of 0.05 in a later analysis. In a later genetic analysis, fewer N-insertions in productive TCRs were reported among donors in an Asian-associated ancestry cluster than the roughly 700-donor mean. Strong co-occurrence of HLA alleles, especially DR and DQ, made assigning TCR associations to individual alleles difficult. While some public TCRs were present in many individuals, most TCR sequences turned up only very rarely across donors. In both the original and validation cohorts, the classifier was reported to diagnose cytomegalovirus status with high specificity and sensitivity. In the study, approximately 150 TCR beta chains were listed as associated with cytomegalovirus. A further reported finding was that TCR beta sequences accurately predicted the HLA-A and HLA-B alleles for most subjects in the first cohort. An earlier analysis of 587 of the donors showed that most TCR beta V segments appeared in productive rearrangements either about 87% or about 30% of the time, which broadly matched IMGT annotations. A later analysis found that most CMV-associated TCR beta chains appeared HLA-restricted, with HLA associations seemingly driven largely by CMV exposure.

Rearrangement joined TRBV10-3 to TRBJ2-7, with 7 central nucleotides matching TRBD2. Sequenced material: PBMCs. The origin of this receptor is a man aged 30 to 39 in good health and CMV-seronegative. CDR3 reads: CAIGEAAGTYEQYF. DNA sequence: TGTGCCATCGGGGAGGCAGCGGGAACCTACGAGCAGTACTTC.